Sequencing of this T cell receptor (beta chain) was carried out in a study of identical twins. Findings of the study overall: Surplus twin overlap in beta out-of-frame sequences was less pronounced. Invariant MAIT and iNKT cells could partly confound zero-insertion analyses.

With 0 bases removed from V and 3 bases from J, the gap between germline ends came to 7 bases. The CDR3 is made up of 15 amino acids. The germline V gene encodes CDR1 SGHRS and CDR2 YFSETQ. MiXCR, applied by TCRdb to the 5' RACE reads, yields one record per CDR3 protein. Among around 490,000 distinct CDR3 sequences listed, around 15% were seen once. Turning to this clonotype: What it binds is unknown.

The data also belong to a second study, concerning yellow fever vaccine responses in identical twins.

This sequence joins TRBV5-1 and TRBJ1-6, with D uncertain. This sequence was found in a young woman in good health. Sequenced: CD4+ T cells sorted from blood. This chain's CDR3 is CASSLDGFYNSPLHF. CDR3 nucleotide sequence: TGCGCCAGCAGCTTGGACGGCTTCTATAATTCACCCCTCCACTTT. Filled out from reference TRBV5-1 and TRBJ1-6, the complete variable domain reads KAGVTQTPRYLIKTRGQQVTLSCSPISGHRSVSWYQQTPGQGLQFLFEYFSETQRNKGNFPGRFSGRQFSNSRSEMNVSTLELGDSALYLCASSLDGFYNSPLHFGNGTRLTVT.